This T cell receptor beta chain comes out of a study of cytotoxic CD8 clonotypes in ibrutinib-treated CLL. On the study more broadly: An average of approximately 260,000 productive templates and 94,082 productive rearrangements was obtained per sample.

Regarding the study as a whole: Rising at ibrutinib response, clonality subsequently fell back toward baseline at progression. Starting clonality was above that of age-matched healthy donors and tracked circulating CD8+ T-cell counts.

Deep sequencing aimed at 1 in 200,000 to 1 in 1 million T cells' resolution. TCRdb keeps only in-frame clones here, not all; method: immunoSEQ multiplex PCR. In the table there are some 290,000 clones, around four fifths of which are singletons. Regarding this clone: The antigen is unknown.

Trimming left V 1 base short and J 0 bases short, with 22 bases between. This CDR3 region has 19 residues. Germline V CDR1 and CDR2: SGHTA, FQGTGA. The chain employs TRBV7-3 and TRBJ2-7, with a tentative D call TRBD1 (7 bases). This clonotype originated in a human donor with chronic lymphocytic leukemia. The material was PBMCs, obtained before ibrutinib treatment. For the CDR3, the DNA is TGTGCCAGCAGCTTAAGAGGGGACAGCGCGGAGGGGAACTCCTACGAGCAGTACTTC. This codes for CASSLRGDSAEGNSYEQYF.